The rows below give T cell receptor beta chains drawn from one sample of a study of blood T cells in healthy people across ages. Using its own MiXCR run on the 5' RACE reads, TCRdb lists one record per CDR3 protein. The sample carries about 640,000 distinct CDR3 sequences, roughly 41% recorded once. The sequenced sample consisted of blood. Every receptor here comes from an elderly man in good health. The CDR3 runs from the conserved cysteine through the conserved F or W. D genes are given only for firm matches. Not every row has a clone size; where given, it reads once, few, many or a size class.

J	V	size	D	CDR3	DNA
TRBJ2-2	TRBV20-1	few	-	CSAWLINTGELFF	TGCAGTGCTTGGTTGATTAACACCGGGGAGCTGTTTTTT
TRBJ2-2	TRBV29-1	-	TRBD1	CSVQGVLGGELFF	TGCAGCGTTCAGGGGGTTTTAGGGGGGGAGCTGTTTTTT
TRBJ2-7	TRBV2	-	TRBD2	CASMGTSGKSEQYF	TGTGCCAGCATGGGGACTAGCGGGAAATCCGAGCAGTACTTC
TRBJ2-1	TRBV6-6	few	TRBD1	CASSYITGTGINEQFF	TGTGCCAGCAGTTACATTACCGGGACAGGGATAAATGAGCAGTTCTTC
TRBJ2-7	TRBV20-1	-	-	CSANPGLLYEQYF	TGCAGTGCTAACCCGGGACTCCTCTACGAGCAGTACTTC
TRBJ1-6	TRBV4-3	few	-	CASSQVRGSPLHF	TGCGCCAGCAGCCAAGTGAGGGGGTCACCCCTCCACTTT
TRBJ2-3	TRBV5-8	once	-	CASSKNRVDAQYF	TGTGCCAGCAGCAAGAACAGGGTGGATGCGCAGTATTTT
TRBJ2-1	TRBV11-3	few	-	CASSLIPGNEQFF	TGTGCCAGCAGCTTAATCCCGGGCAATGAGCAGTTCTTC
TRBJ2-7	TRBV6-2/TRBV6-3	-	-	CASTLPNLNYEQYF	TGTGCCAGCACACTACCGAACCTTAACTACGAGCAGTACTTC
TRBJ2-3	TRBV9	-	TRBD2	CASSVDRGLADTDTQYF	TGTGCCAGCAGCGTAGATCGGGGACTAGCGGACACAGATACGCAGTATTTT
TRBJ2-3	TRBV28	few	TRBD2	CASTLQLGGTQYF	TGTGCCAGCACCCTCCAGTTGGGGGGGACGCAGTATTTT
TRBJ2-7	TRBV7-9	-	TRBD1	CASSLRDRRVAEQYF	TGTGCCAGCAGCTTGAGGGACAGGAGGGTGGCCGAGCAGTACTTC
TRBJ1-1	TRBV6-2/TRBV6-3	-	TRBD1	CASSYSRQGGVLSTTEAFF	TGTGCCAGCAGTTACTCGAGACAGGGAGGGGTACTTTCAACAACTGAAGCTTTCTTT
TRBJ2-5	TRBV6-1	-	-	CASSDRAVAPRETQYF	TGTGCCAGCAGTGACAGGGCTGTAGCCCCAAGAGAGACCCAGTACTTC
TRBJ2-5	TRBV24-1	few	-	CATSDRMGAVQETQYF	TGTGCCACCAGTGACCGCATGGGAGCGGTCCAAGAGACCCAGTACTTC
TRBJ1-1	TRBV20-1	-	-	CSASDPGAGTEAFF	TGCAGTGCTAGTGATCCGGGGGCAGGGACTGAAGCTTTCTTT
TRBJ1-2	TRBV11-2	-	TRBD1	CASSRLTGINYGYTF	TGTGCCAGCAGCCGTCTGACAGGGATCAACTATGGCTACACCTTC
TRBJ1-2	TRBV30	-	TRBD1	CAWSMGQSYGYTF	TGTGCCTGGAGTATGGGACAGAGCTATGGCTACACCTTC
TRBJ1-3	TRBV14	-	-	CASSQWQGNTIYF	TGTGCCAGCAGCCAATGGCAAGGAAACACCATATATTTT
TRBJ2-7	TRBV6-6	many	-	CASSPRDEQYF	TGTGCCAGCAGTCCCAGGGACGAGCAGTACTTC
TRBJ2-5	TRBV5-1	-	-	CASSLAGLPKTQYF	TGCGCCAGCAGCTTGGCGGGGCTTCCGAAGACCCAGTACTTC
TRBJ2-5	TRBV20-1	-	-	CSASEVTGGPGVQGEQYF	TGCAGTGCCTCCGAGGTGACGGGAGGCCCAGGGGTACAGGGTGAGCAGTACTTC
TRBJ2-7	TRBV20-1	many	-	CSAKGPYEQYF	TGCAGTGCTAAAGGACCGTACGAGCAGTACTTC
TRBJ2-3	TRBV7-8	few	-	CASSIMEARRAQYF	TGTGCCAGCAGCATAATGGAGGCCCGGCGGGCGCAGTATTTT
TRBJ1-2	TRBV30	-	-	CAWTPANYGYTF	TGTGCCTGGACGCCAGCTAACTATGGCTACACCTTC
TRBJ2-2	TRBV5-1	-	TRBD2	CASSPVPLAELTGELFF	TGCGCCAGCAGCCCAGTGCCGCTAGCGGAATTGACCGGGGAGCTGTTTTTT
TRBJ1-1	TRBV20-1	-	TRBD1	CSARDPTGYTEAFF	TGCAGTGCTAGAGACCCGACAGGGTATACTGAAGCTTTCTTT
TRBJ2-3	TRBV4-2	-	-	CASSQPVPEADTQYF	TGTGCCAGCAGCCAACCAGTTCCCGAGGCTGATACGCAGTATTTT
TRBJ2-5	TRBV7-6	-	TRBD2	CASSLRTSGCQETQYF	TGTGCCAGCAGCTTACGGACTAGCGGCTGCCAAGAGACCCAGTACTTC
TRBJ2-1	TRBV4-1	-	-	CASSHGTNYNEQFF	TGCGCCAGCAGCCATGGGACCAACTACAATGAGCAGTTCTTC
TRBJ2-1	TRBV20-1	few	TRBD2	CSAHNSGNSYNEQFF	TGCAGTGCCCATAATAGCGGGAACTCCTACAATGAGCAGTTCTTC
TRBJ2-1	TRBV6-2/TRBV6-3	-	TRBD2	CASSAPGGSAHEQFF	TGTGCCAGCAGCGCCCCCGGCGGGAGTGCCCATGAGCAGTTCTTC
TRBJ2-4	TRBV20-1	many	-	CSARADLRVSGLQYF	TGCAGTGCTAGAGCAGACCTTAGGGTCAGCGGGTTGCAGTACTTC
TRBJ1-1	TRBV6-2/TRBV6-3	-	-	CASSSGDRYTEAFF	TGTGCCAGCAGCTCGGGCGACAGGTACACTGAAGCTTTCTTT
TRBJ1-2	TRBV6-2/TRBV6-3	-	TRBD1	CASSYEDRAAGTF	TGTGCCAGCAGTTACGAGGACAGGGCAGCTGGCACCTTC
TRBJ2-1	TRBV7-2	-	-	CASSLAAAGPYNEQFF	TGTGCCAGCAGCTTAGCTGCGGCAGGCCCTTACAATGAGCAGTTCTTC
TRBJ2-5	TRBV5-6	-	TRBD1	CASSGLGQGARETQYF	TGTGCCAGCAGTGGTTTAGGACAGGGGGCGAGAGAGACCCAGTACTTC
TRBJ2-5	TRBV20-1	-	TRBD1	CSARDFTGAKETQYF	TGCAGTGCTAGAGATTTTACAGGGGCCAAAGAGACCCAGTACTTC
TRBJ2-5	TRBV15	few	-	CATSRQRETQYF	TGTGCCACCAGCAGACAGCGCGAGACCCAGTACTTC
TRBJ2-7	TRBV29-1	once	-	CSVESKDSQYF	TGCAGCGTAGAAAGCAAGGACAGTCAGTACTTC
TRBJ2-7	TRBV12-3/TRBV12-4	-	TRBD2	CASRGLATYEQYF	TGTGCCAGCAGAGGACTAGCCACTTACGAGCAGTACTTC
TRBJ1-1	TRBV7-9	once	-	CASSPRGGLMNTEAFF	TGTGCCAGCAGCCCTAGGGGGGGGCTCATGAACACTGAAGCTTTCTTT
TRBJ2-5	TRBV20-1	many	-	CSAQGGDIPYF	TGCAGTGCCCAGGGCGGGGATATTCCGTACTTC
TRBJ2-3	TRBV5-5	-	-	CASSLAGLSTDTQYF	TGTGCCAGCAGCTTGGCAGGACTCAGCACAGATACGCAGTATTTT
TRBJ2-7	TRBV10-2	few	TRBD1	CASSESTQGVDYEQYF	TGCGCCAGCAGTGAGTCAACACAGGGGGTGGACTACGAGCAGTACTTC